The 26 T cell receptor beta chains presented below share a single source sample, sequenced in a study of CD8 T cells in Susac syndrome. Reverse transcription of roughly 0.5 to 1 ug RNA was carried out with random hexamers. TCRdb itself ran the immunoSEQ multiplex PCR reads through MiXCR, one entry per CDR3 protein. The sample lists 100,000 to 150,000 distinct CDR3 sequences; roughly 96% were seen once. The sequenced sample was CD4+ T cells from PBMCs. These receptors were taken from a human donor in good health.

The CDR3: CSVVVGLHQETQYF. CDR3 sequence (DNA): TGCAGCGTTGTGGTAGGACTACACCAAGAGACCCAGTACTTC. The V and J genes are TRBV29-1 and TRBJ2-5, with D perhaps matching TRBD2 (6 bases). V lost 4 bases, J lost 0 bases, and 12 bases lay in between. The CDR3 has 14 residues. The V gene's germline CDR1 is SQVTM and CDR2 ANQGSEA.

This clonotype has a single count. The V call is TRBV5-1, the J call TRBJ1-5; no firm D call. The CDR3 covers 14 residues. The ends were cut back, 4 bases at V and 2 bases at J, with 10 bases in the middle. CDR1 SGHRS and CDR2 YFSETQ come from the germline V gene. The CDR3 coding sequence is TGCGCCAGCAGCACTGTCCCAGGCAATCAGCCCCAGCATTTT. Translating it yields CASSTVPGNQPQHF.

The V and J genes are TRBV24-1 and TRBJ2-5, with D possibly matching TRBD1 (5 bases). The V gene lost 2 bases and the J gene lost 4 bases, with 10 bases spanning the gap. The CDR3 is 14 amino acids. CDR1 and CDR2 (germline): KGHDR, SFDVKD. The CDR3: CATSDSGIRETQYF. CDR3 nucleotides: TGTGCCACCAGTGATTCAGGGATCCGAGAGACCCAGTACTTC.

V usage is TRBV29-1 and J usage is TRBJ1-1, with D maybe TRBD1 (5 bases). The V gene's germline CDR1 is SQVTM and CDR2 ANQGSEA. The CDR3 totals 11 residues. The V end lost 6 bases, the J end lost 3 bases, and 8 bases lay between the germline ends. The CDR3 coding sequence is TGCAGCGTGGGACGGGACACTGAAGCTTTCTTT. Amino acid sequence: CSVGRDTEAFF.

The rearrangement joins TRBV29-1 to TRBJ2-3; 14 bases agree with TRBD2. CDR1 and CDR2 (germline): SQVTM, ANQGSEA. The CDR3 covers 15 residues. V lost 6 bases and J lost 4; bases outside the gene matches: 6. The CDR3 DNA reads TGCAGCGTGGGCGGACTAGCGGGGGGAGCAGATACGCAGTATTTT. It is translated as CSVGGLAGGADTQYF.

V is TRBV28 and J is TRBJ1-5; perhaps TRBD1 as D (5 bases). Germline lookup yields CDR1 MDHEN and CDR2 SYDVKM. Trimming pared 7 bases from V and 2 bases from J, leaving 12 bases between. The CDR3 extends over 14 amino acids. In DNA, the CDR3 is TGTGCCAGCACCGGGACGGGGGGCAATCAGCCCCAGCATTTT. Protein product: CASTGTGGNQPQHF.

This clonotype was recorded a few times. The rearrangement joins TRBV28 to TRBJ1-1; 8 bases line up with TRBD1. This CDR3 has 15 amino acids. The germline gives CDR1 MDHEN, CDR2 SYDVKM. After removal of 4 bases from V and 1 base from J, the junction contained 5 bases not matched to a gene. The CDR3 loop is CASSSPGTGNTEAFF. CDR3 sequence (DNA): TGTGCCAGCAGTTCCCCCGGGACAGGGAACACTGAAGCTTTCTTT. Combining the CDR3 with reference TRBV28 and TRBJ1-1 gives the whole variable domain DVKVTQSSRYLVKRTGEKVFLECVQDMDHENMFWYRQDPGLGLRLIYFSYDVKMKEKGDIPEGYSVSREKKERFSLILESASTNQTSMYLCASSSPGTGNTEAFFGQGTRLTVV.

This clonotype was detected a few times. This chain connects TRBV19 to TRBJ2-7; 9 nucleotides match TRBD2. Trimming at V came to 7 bases and at J to 7 bases, leaving 11 bases not matched to a gene. Germline-derived CDR1 and CDR2 are LNHDA and SQIVND (reference sequence). This CDR3 region has 14 residues. CDR3 nucleotides: TGTGCCAGTAAGGGGCGTGGGCTAGCGGGAGAGCAGTACTTC. Amino acids: CASKGRGLAGEQYF.

The chain is built from TRBV4-1 and TRBJ2-5; possibly TRBD2 for D (6 bases). The CDR3 is 15 amino acids. Between the trimmed V and J ends, which lost 4 bases and 5 bases, there was a span of 17 bases. CDR1 is MGHRA and CDR2 is YSYEKL in the germline V gene. This CDR3 is CASSPSPRRGETQYF. CDR3 DNA sequence: TGCGCCAGCAGCCCTTCCCCCCGGCGGGGCGAGACCCAGTACTTC.

The genes are TRBV3-1 and TRBJ1-1; 8 positions match TRBD1. Germline CDR1 reads LGHDT; CDR2 reads YNNKEL (reference sequence). Losses at the gene ends were 0 bases for V and 3 bases for J; bases not matched to a gene: 9. The CDR3 contains 17 residues. CDR3 region: CASSQDLLRGQDTEAFF. DNA for the CDR3: TGTGCCAGCAGCCAAGACCTCCTGCGGGGACAGGACACTGAAGCTTTCTTT. The whole variable domain, filled in from reference TRBV3-1 and TRBJ1-1, reads DTAVSQTPKYLVTQMGNDKSIKCEQNLGHDTMYWYKQDSKKFLKIMFSYNNKELIINETVPNRFSPKSPDKAHLNLHINSLELGDSAVYFCASSQDLLRGQDTEAFFGQGTRLTVV.

The chain has TRBV5-1 and TRBJ2-3; D is unresolved. This CDR3 is 14 amino acids long. CDR1 is SGHRS and CDR2 is YFSETQ in the germline V gene. Trimming took 8 bases from V and 1 from J, leaving 14 bases between them. The CDR3 nucleotides are TGCGCCAGTAATCCCGGCGATGGCACAGATACGCAGTATTTT. Encoded protein: CASNPGDGTDTQYF.

The CDR3 nucleotides read TGTGCCAGCTCACCACGAGCGGGACTAGCGGGAGTTGAGACCCAGTACTTC. The encoded protein is CASSPRAGLAGVETQYF. This sequence joins TRBV18 and TRBJ2-5; 14 bases map to TRBD2. V trimming: 1 base; J trimming: 5 bases; junction bases outside the gene matches: 6. The CDR3 has 17 amino acids. The germline CDR1 and CDR2 sequences are KGHSH and LQKENI.

This chain connects TRBV15 to TRBJ1-4; 7 positions match TRBD1. The germline V gene has CDR1 LNHNV and CDR2 YYDKDF (reference sequence). This CDR3 has 12 amino acids. V lost 4 bases, J lost 16 bases, and 9 bases stayed unmatched. CDR3 sequence (DNA): TGTGCCACCAGCATTCGAGGACAGGACCCGTTTTTT. This gives the protein CATSIRGQDPFF.

The V call is TRBV7-9, the J call TRBJ1-1; the D is unclear. The V gene's germline CDR1 is SEHNR and CDR2 FQNEAQ (reference sequence). V was trimmed by 2 bases and J by 2 bases, leaving 9 bases between them. The CDR3 has 14 residues. The CDR3 nucleotides are TGTGCCAGCAGCTTATTGGGGTTTAACACTGAAGCTTTCTTT. Translated: CASSLLGFNTEAFF.

The gene calls are TRBV29-1 and TRBJ1-1; D uncertain. CDR1 is SQVTM, CDR2 ANQGSEA, per germline. The CDR3 spans 15 residues. The germline V and J ends were trimmed by 1 base and 3 bases, with 15 bases remaining between them. This CDR3 reads CSVEAPKGVYTEAFF. In nucleotides, the CDR3 is TGCAGCGTTGAAGCCCCGAAGGGAGTGTACACTGAAGCTTTCTTT. Variable domain in full (rest from reference TRBV29-1 and TRBJ1-1): SAVISQKPSRDICQRGTSLTIQCQVDSQVTMMFWYRQQPGQSLTLIATANQGSEATYESGFVIDKFPISRPNLTFSTLTVSNMSPEDSSIYLCSVEAPKGVYTEAFFGQGTRLTVV.

This sequence joins TRBV5-1 and TRBJ2-7; 7 nucleotides align to TRBD1. The CDR3 sequence is 17 residues long. Germline CDR1 SGHRS, CDR2 YFSETQ. V lost 1 base and J lost 5; bases outside the gene matches: 15. CDR3 nucleotide sequence: TGCGCCAGCAGCTTGCCGAACCAGGGGGTAAAACGGCACGAGCAGTACTTC. As protein: CASSLPNQGVKRHEQYF.

CDR3 DNA: TGCGCCAGCAGCCAAGATCGGGGGACCGGGGAGCTGTTTTTT. This translates into CASSQDRGTGELFF. The V call is TRBV4-1, the J call TRBJ2-2; maybe TRBD2 (6 bases). The CDR3 sequence is 14 residues long. The germline V gene encodes CDR1 MGHRA and CDR2 YSYEKL. Trimming removed 0 bases at V and 5 bases at J, with 7 bases between.

This chain links TRBV27 with TRBJ1-2; D gene uncertain. The CDR3 consists of 14 residues. V was pared by 7 bases and J by 2 bases, with 14 bases between. Per the germline V gene, CDR1 is MNHEY and CDR2 is SMNVEV (reference sequence). This chain's CDR3 is CASMTRGGNYGYTF. The CDR3 DNA reads TGTGCCAGCATGACCCGAGGCGGGAACTATGGCTACACCTTC.

The chain recombines TRBV5-4 with TRBJ2-3, with 12 bases identical to TRBD2. The CDR3 covers 16 residues. From germline, CDR1 is SGHNT and CDR2 YYREEE (reference sequence). Trimming took 6 bases from V and 0 from J; bases not matched to a gene: 5. CDR3 in DNA: TGTGCCAGCACCTTAGGACTAGCGGGGAGCACAGATACGCAGTATTTT. It yields the protein CASTLGLAGSTDTQYF. Drawing the rest from reference TRBV5-4 and TRBJ2-3, the complete variable domain is ETGVTQSPTHLIKTRGQQVTLRCSSQSGHNTVSWYQQALGQGPQFIFQYYREEENGRGNFPPRFSGLQFPNYSSELNVNALELDDSALYLCASTLGLAGSTDTQYFGPGTRLTVL.

The genes are TRBV29-1 and TRBJ2-1; D remains unclear. The germline CDR1 and CDR2 sequences are SQVTM and ANQGSEA. This CDR3 spans 11 amino acids. The germline V and J ends were trimmed by 4 bases and 3 bases, with 4 bases remaining between them. Written as DNA, the CDR3 is TGCAGCGTTGCCTACTACAATGAGCAGTTCTTC. Its protein is CSVAYYNEQFF.

This clonotype occurred once. This chain links TRBV28 with TRBJ1-2; a weak D match, TRBD1 (5 bases). Germline CDR1 and CDR2: MDHEN and SYDVKM. Trimming cost V 8 bases and J 2 bases, with 12 bases left between them. The CDR3 has 13 amino acids. CDR3 in amino acids: CASLDKTNYGYTF. CDR3 DNA: TGTGCCAGCCTGGACAAGACGAACTATGGCTACACCTTC.

The chain employs TRBV7-8 and TRBJ2-1; D gene unclear. The germline CDR1 and CDR2 sequences are SGHVS and FQNEAQ. Trimming removed 5 bases at V and 4 bases at J, with 12 bases between. This CDR3 region has 14 residues. This CDR3 reads CASSARFGYNEQFF. CDR3 DNA: TGTGCCAGCAGCGCTAGGTTTGGGTACAATGAGCAGTTCTTC.

The rearrangement uses TRBV28 and TRBJ2-7; 9 positions match TRBD1. Per the germline V gene, CDR1 is MDHEN and CDR2 is SYDVKM. The CDR3 runs 15 residues. Trimming at V came to 7 bases and at J to 7 bases, leaving 14 bases not matched to a gene. CDR3 protein: CASKATGQGSGEQYF. DNA for the CDR3: TGTGCCAGCAAAGCCACGGGACAGGGATCTGGGGAGCAGTACTTC.

The V gene is TRBV4-2, the J gene TRBJ2-5; maybe TRBD2 (5 bases). V was pared by 0 bases and J by 4 bases, with 12 bases between. CDR3 length equals 15 residues. Per germline, CDR1 LGHNA and CDR2 YNFKEQ. The CDR3 DNA reads as TGTGCCAGCAGCCAAGATCATTTGGCGGGAGAGACCCAGTACTTC. Translated: CASSQDHLAGETQYF.

The chain is built from TRBV2 and TRBJ2-3; D is uncertain. Germline values: CDR1 SNHLY, CDR2 FYNNEI. The CDR3 runs 14 residues. The V end lost 3 bases, the J end lost 6 bases, and 13 bases lay between the germline ends. CDR3 protein: CASSDYSPRDTQYF. The CDR3 DNA reads as TGTGCCAGCAGTGATTATTCCCCGCGGGATACGCAGTATTTT.

This chain joins TRBV6-1 and TRBJ2-6, with D hard to call. Trimming cost V 3 bases and J 1 base, with 4 bases left between them. Germline loops: CDR1 MNHNS, CDR2 SASEGT. The CDR3 totals 14 residues. The CDR3 protein is CASSDKSGANVLTF. The CDR3, as DNA: TGTGCCAGCAGTGACAAGTCTGGGGCCAACGTCCTGACTTTC.